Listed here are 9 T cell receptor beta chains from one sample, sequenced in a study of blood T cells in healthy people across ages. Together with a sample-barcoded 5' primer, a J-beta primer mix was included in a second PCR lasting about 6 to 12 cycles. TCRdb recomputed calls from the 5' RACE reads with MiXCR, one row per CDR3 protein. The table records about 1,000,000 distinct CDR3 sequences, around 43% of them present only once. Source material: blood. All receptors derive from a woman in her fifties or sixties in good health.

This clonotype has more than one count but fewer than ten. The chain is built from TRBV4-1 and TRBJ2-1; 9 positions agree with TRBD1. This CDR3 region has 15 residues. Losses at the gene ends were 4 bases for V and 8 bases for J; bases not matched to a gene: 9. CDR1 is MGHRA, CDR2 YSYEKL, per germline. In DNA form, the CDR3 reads TGCGCCAGCAGCCCCCGGGACAGGGTTTCCGATGAGCAGTTCTTC. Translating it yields CASSPRDRVSDEQFF.

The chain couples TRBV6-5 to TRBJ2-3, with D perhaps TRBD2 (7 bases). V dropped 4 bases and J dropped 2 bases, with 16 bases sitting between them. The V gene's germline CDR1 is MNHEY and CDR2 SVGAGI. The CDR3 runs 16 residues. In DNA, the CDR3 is TGTGCCAGCAGTTTTGGTTGGGGGGGACACACAGATACGCAGTATTTT. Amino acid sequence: CASSFGWGGHTDTQYF.

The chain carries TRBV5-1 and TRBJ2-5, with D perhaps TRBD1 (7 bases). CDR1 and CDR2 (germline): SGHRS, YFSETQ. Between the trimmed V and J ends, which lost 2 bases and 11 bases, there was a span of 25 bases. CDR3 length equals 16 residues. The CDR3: CASSFTSTIGGNEQYF. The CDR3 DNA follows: TGCGCCAGCAGCTTCACTAGCACAATAGGGGGCAATGAGCAGTACTTC.

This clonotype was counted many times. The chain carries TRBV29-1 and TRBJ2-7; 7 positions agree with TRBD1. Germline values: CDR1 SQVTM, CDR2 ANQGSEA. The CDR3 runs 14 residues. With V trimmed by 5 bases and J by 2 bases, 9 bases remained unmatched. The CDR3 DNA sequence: TGCAGCGTTTCGCGTGAGGGGGCACCCTACGAGCAGTACTTC. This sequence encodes CSVSREGAPYEQYF.

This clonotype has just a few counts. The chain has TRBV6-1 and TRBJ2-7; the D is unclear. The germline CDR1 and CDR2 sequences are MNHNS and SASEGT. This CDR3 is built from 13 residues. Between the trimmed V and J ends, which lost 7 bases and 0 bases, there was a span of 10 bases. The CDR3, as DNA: TGTGCCAGCACTAACAGAGTCTCCTACGAGCAGTACTTC. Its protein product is CASTNRVSYEQYF.

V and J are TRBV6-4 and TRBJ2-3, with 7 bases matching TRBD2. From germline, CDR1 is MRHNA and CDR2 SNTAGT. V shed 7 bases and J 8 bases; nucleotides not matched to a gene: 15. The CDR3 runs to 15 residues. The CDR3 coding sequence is TGTGCCAGCACTCCGAACGGCGGGAGAGGAGGTACGCAGTATTTT. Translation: CASTPNGGRGGTQYF.

The DNA for the CDR3 is TGCAGTGCTAGAGATCGGGGGGAGGGCCTTTACAATGAGCAGTTCTTC. It yields the protein CSARDRGEGLYNEQFF. The rearrangement uses TRBV20-1 and TRBJ2-1, with 7 bases fitting TRBD2. The CDR3 is made up of 16 amino acids. The germline CDR1 and CDR2 sequences are DFQATT and SNEGSKA (reference sequence). Unmatched junction bases numbered 9, after V lost 0 bases and J lost 4 bases.

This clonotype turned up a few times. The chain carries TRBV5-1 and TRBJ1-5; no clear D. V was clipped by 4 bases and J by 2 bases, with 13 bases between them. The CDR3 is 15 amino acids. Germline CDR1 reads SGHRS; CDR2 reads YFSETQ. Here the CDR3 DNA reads TGCGCCAGCAGCGAGACCGGGCGGGGCAATCAGCCCCAGCATTTT. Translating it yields CASSETGRGNQPQHF.

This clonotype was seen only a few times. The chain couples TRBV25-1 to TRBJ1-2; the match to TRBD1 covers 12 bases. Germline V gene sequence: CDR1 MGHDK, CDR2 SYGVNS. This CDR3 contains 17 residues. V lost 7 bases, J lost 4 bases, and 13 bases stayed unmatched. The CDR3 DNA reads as TGTGCCAGCACCGATGGGGACAGGGGGCTAAATCGCTATGGCTACACCTTC. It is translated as CASTDGDRGLNRYGYTF.